This TCR beta chain is drawn from a study of T cell responses to AZD1222 COVID-19 vaccine. V dropped 5 bases and J dropped 3; count of bases not matched to a gene: 9. Germline CDR1 is MNHEY and CDR2 is SMNVEV (reference sequence). This CDR3 has 17 residues. This table comes from immunoSEQ multiplex PCR, and its TCRdb copy is limited to in-frame clones, with some not included. The sample records some 96,000 clones, 80% to 95% being singletons. The chain has TRBV27 and TRBJ2-6, with 8 bases that match TRBD2. Sample: peripheral blood, taken on day 0 of AZD1222 vaccination. This clonotype originated in an adult in good health. The CDR3 sequence is CASSDRGGGYGANVLTF. CDR3 sequence (DNA): TGTGCCAGCAGTGACCGGGGGGGCGGTTATGGGGCCAACGTCCTGACTTTC.